This TCR beta chain emerged from a study of shared clonotypes between healthy human individuals. Whole-study results and caveats: Generally, estimated richness proved larger in naive subsets than it did in memory subsets. Since donors were few, the genetic and exposure-history diversity represented was limited.

There are a few counts of this clone. Its antigen is currently unknown. Sequenced by immunoSEQ multiplex PCR; TCRdb stores in-frame clones only, minus some. The data show roughly 1,000,000 clones, roughly 74% seen once. The sequence was collected from a young man in good health. Some clones in this sample may be carry-over from other donors' samples. What was sequenced was memory CD4+ T cells from PBMCs. Indicated subset: CD45RA-negative fraction.

CDR3 sequence: CASSLRDRGGDEQFF. CDR3 coding DNA: TGCGCCAGCAGCCTCCGGGACAGGGGAGGGGATGAGCAGTTCTTC. The V gene is TRBV4-1, the J gene TRBJ2-1; 10 nucleotides match TRBD1. Germline trimming cut 4 bases from V and 8 bases from J; bases unmatched to any gene: 8. CDR3 length equals 15 residues. Per germline, CDR1 MGHRA and CDR2 YSYEKL.